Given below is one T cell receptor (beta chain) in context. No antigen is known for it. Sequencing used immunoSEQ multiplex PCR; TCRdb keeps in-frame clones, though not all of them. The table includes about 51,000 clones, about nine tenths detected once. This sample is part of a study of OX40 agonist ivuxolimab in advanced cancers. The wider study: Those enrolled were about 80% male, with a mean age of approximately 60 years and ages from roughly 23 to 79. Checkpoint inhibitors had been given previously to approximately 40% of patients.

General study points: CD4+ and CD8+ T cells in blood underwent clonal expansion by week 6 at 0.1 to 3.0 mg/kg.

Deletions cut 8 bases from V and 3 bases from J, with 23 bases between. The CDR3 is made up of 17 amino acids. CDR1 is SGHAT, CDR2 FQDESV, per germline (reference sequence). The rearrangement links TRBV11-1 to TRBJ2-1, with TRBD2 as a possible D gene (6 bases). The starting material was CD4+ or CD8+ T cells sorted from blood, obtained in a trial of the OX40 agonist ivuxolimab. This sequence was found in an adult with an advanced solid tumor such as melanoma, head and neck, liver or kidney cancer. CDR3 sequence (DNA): TGTGCCAGCGGCCAACACGGGAGCAGCTTTAGCTACAATGAGCAGTTCTTC. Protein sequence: CASGQHGSSFSYNEQFF.